These 9 T cell receptor beta chains share one sample of origin, sequenced in a study of T cell repertoires in cytomegalovirus infection. No antigen has been assigned to these receptors. TCRdb processed the reads anew with MiXCR; each CDR3 protein has one entry. The sample carries some 800,000 distinct CDR3 sequences, over 25% recorded once. Sequencing was performed on cultured CD8+ T cells from PBMCs, taken from culture after CMV antigen stimulation. The receptors come from a human donor in good health (CMV status not recorded). Some clones in this sample may be carry-over from other donors' samples.

This clonotype was recorded a few times. The junction departs from the called germline gene at one end, perhaps through a read error. The V and J genes are TRBV7-7 and TRBJ1-3, with unresolved D. The CDR3 sequence is 15 residues long. Per germline, CDR1 SSHAT and CDR2 FNYEAQ (reference sequence). In nucleotides, the CDR3 is TGTGCTAGCAGCTTAGCCGAGGGTCTTGGAAACACCATATATTTT. Residues: CASSLAEGLGNTIYF.

This clonotype turned up a few times. The chain links TRBV20-1 to TRBJ2-7, with TRBD1 matching 9 bases. Germline loops: CDR1 DFQATT, CDR2 SNEGSKA (reference sequence). The CDR3 has 17 residues. V was pared by 2 bases and J by 0 bases, with 11 bases of the junction left unmatched. In DNA form, the CDR3 reads TGCAGTGCTAGACCTCCCGGGACAGGGATCGGCTCCTACGAGCAGTACGTC. This translates into CSARPPGTGIGSYEQYV.

The gene calls are TRBV7-6 and TRBJ2-4, with 8 bases lining up with TRBD1. The V gene end was trimmed by 7 bases and the J gene end by 8 bases; junction bases not matched to a gene: 16. In germline, CDR1 is SGHVS, CDR2 FNYEAQ. CDR3 length: 16 residues. The CDR3 loop is CASIWPGQAPGYIQYF. The CDR3 bases are TGTGCCAGCATCTGGCCGGGACAGGCACCGGGCTACATTCAGTACTTC.

The genes are TRBV6-1 and TRBJ2-3; 8 nucleotides line up with TRBD1. In germline, CDR1 is MNHNS, CDR2 SASEGT. The junction had 8 bases not matched to a gene; V was cut back by 7 bases and J by 8 bases. CDR3 length: 13 amino acids. This CDR3 is CASKDRADFTQYF. The CDR3 DNA follows: TGTGCCAGCAAGGACAGGGCGGATTTTACGCAGTATTTT.

This clonotype occurred a few times. This chain joins TRBV10-3 and TRBJ2-1, with D maybe TRBD2 (6 bases). The V gene lost 7 bases and the J gene lost 7 bases, with 17 bases spanning the gap. Looked up from germline, CDR1 is ENHRY and CDR2 is SYGVKD. This CDR3 region has 14 residues. CDR3 nucleotides: TGTGCCATCAAACCCAGGGCGGGACGGAATGAGCAGTTCTTC. Translation: CAIKPRAGRNEQFF.

V gene TRBV27 combines with J gene TRBJ1-2; 10 bases map to TRBD1. Germline-derived CDR1 and CDR2 are MNHEY and SMNVEV (reference sequence). V lost 3 bases and J lost 2; bases outside the gene matches: 6. CDR3 size: 16 residues. DNA for the CDR3: TGTGCCAGCAGTTTTTCGACAGGGGGCATCAACTATGGCTACACCTTC. It specifies CASSFSTGGINYGYTF.

About this clonotype: Just one base apart from a much larger clone, this may be a read error. The chain combines TRBV7-1 with TRBJ2-3, with D unresolved. TRBV7-1 is treated as an ORF (open reading frame) with a function not yet certain. The CDR3 has 16 residues. Trimming cost V 5 bases and J 0 bases, with 15 bases left between them. Written as DNA, the CDR3 is TGTGCCAGCAGCGCAAGTCTGGTGGGTAGCACAGATACGCAGTATTTT. Translated: CASSASLVGSTDTQYF.

V and J are TRBV7-9 and TRBJ1-6; D is uncertain. This CDR3 comprises 16 residues. Trimming took off 3 bases at V and 4 bases at J, with 13 bases between the two ends. CDR1 SEHNR and CDR2 FQNEAQ come from the germline V gene (reference sequence). The CDR3 here is CASSLGFSEYNSPLHF. CDR3 DNA sequence: TGTGCCAGCAGCTTGGGGTTTAGCGAATATAATTCACCCCTCCACTTT.

Ten or more counts support this clonotype. This chain links TRBV7-3 with TRBJ1-2, with 9 positions matching TRBD1. Per the germline V gene, CDR1 is SGHTA and CDR2 is FQGTGA. The CDR3 spans 15 residues. J gave up 5 bases and V 5 bases, and 9 bases lay outside the gene matches. CDR3 residues: CASSPGQGPGYGYTF. The CDR3 DNA sequence: TGTGCCAGCAGCCCAGGACAGGGGCCAGGGTATGGCTACACCTTC. The full variable domain, rest sourced from reference TRBV7-3 and TRBJ1-2, is GAGVSQTPSNKVTEKGKYVELRCDPISGHTALYWYRQSLGQGPEFLIYFQGTGAADDSGLPNDRFFAVRPEGSVSTLKIQRTERGDSAVYLCASSPGQGPGYGYTFGSGTRLTVV.